This T cell receptor (beta chain) came from a study of blood T cell repertoires in COVID-19. Overall study: The origin of the acute and convalescent COVID-19 samples was the United States, Italy and Spain.

This CDR3 is built from 17 residues. V shed 2 bases, J shed 2 bases, and the junction held 4 bases outside the gene matches. The germline V gene encodes CDR1 KGHSH and CDR2 LQKENI. Profiled with immunoSEQ multiplex PCR; TCRdb holds only in-frame clones, not every one. The sample includes about 98,000 clones, roughly 80% of them seen just once. This TCR came from a woman aged 80 or older with acute or convalescent COVID-19. Sequencing was performed on peripheral blood. The chain has TRBV18 and TRBJ2-7; TRBD2 aligns across 15 bases. The CDR3 sequence: CASSPAGTSGGPYEQYF. The CDR3 DNA follows: TGTGCCAGCTCACCAGCCGGGACTAGCGGGGGGCCCTACGAGCAGTACTTC.